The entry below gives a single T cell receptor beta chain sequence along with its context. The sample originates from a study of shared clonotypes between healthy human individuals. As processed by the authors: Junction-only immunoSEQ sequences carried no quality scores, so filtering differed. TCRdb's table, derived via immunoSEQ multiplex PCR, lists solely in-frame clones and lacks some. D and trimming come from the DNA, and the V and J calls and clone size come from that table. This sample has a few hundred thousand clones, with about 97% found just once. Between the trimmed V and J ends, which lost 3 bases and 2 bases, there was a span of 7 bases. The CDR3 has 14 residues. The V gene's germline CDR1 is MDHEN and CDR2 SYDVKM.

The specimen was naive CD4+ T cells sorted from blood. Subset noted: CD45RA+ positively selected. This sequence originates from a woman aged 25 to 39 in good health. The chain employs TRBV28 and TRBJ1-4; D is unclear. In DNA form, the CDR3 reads TGTGCCAGCAGTTTCGCCGGGACTAATGAAAAACTGTTTTTT. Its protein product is CASSFAGTNEKLFF.